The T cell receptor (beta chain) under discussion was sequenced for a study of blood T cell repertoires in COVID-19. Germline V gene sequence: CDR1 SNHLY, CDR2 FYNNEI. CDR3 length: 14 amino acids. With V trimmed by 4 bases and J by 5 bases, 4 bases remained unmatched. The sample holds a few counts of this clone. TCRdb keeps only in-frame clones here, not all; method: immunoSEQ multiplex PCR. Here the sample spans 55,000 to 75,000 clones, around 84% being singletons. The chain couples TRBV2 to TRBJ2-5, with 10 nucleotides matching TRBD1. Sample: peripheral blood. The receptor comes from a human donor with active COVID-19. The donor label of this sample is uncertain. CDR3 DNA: TGTGCCAGCAGTGGGACAGGGGGGCAGGAGACCCAGTACTTC. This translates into CASSGTGGQETQYF. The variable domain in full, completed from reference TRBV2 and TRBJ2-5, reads EPEVTQTPSHQVTQMGQEVILRCVPISNHLYFYWYRQILGQKVEFLVSFYNNEISEKSEIFDDQFSVERPDGSNFTLKIRSTKLEDSAMYFCASSGTGGQETQYFGPGTRLLVL.